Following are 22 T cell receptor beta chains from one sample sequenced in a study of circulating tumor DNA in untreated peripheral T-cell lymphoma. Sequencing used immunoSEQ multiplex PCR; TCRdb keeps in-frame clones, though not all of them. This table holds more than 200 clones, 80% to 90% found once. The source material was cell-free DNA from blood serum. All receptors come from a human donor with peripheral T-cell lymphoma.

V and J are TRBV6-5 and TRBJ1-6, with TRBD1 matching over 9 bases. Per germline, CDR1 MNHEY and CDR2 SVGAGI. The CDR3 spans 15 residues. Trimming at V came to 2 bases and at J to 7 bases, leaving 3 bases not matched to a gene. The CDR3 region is CASSYPGTGNSPLHF. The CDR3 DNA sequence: TGTGCCAGCAGTTACCCGGGGACAGGGAATTCACCCCTCCACTTT.

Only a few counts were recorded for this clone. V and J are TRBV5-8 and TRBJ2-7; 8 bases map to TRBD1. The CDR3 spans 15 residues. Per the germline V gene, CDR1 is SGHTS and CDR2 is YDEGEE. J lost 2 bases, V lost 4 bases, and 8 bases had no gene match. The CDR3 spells CASSLQGTGPYEQYF. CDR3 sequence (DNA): TGTGCCAGCAGCCTCCAGGGGACAGGTCCCTACGAGCAGTACTTC.

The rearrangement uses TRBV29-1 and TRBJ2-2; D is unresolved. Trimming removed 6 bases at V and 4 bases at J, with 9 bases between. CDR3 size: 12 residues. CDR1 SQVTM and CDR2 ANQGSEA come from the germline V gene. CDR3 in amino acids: CSVPMGTGELFF. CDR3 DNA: TGCAGCGTCCCTATGGGCACCGGGGAGCTGTTTTTT.

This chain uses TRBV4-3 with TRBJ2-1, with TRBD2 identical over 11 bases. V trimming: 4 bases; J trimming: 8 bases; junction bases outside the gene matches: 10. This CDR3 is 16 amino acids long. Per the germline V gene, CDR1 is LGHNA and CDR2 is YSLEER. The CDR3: CASSPRGLAADDEQFF. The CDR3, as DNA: TGCGCCAGCAGCCCCAGGGGACTAGCGGCGGACGATGAGCAGTTCTTC.

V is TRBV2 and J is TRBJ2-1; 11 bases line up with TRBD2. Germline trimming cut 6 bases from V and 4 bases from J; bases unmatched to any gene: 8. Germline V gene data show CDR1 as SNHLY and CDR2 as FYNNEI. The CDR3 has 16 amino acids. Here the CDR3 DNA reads TGTGCCAGCAGCCCTAAACTAGCGGGGGCTTACAATGAGCAGTTCTTC. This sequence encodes CASSPKLAGAYNEQFF.

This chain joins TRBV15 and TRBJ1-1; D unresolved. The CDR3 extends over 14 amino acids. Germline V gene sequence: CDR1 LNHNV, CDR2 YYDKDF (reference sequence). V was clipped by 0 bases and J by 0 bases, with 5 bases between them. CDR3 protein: CATSRDLVNTEAFF. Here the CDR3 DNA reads TGTGCCACCAGCAGAGATCTGGTGAACACTGAAGCTTTCTTT.

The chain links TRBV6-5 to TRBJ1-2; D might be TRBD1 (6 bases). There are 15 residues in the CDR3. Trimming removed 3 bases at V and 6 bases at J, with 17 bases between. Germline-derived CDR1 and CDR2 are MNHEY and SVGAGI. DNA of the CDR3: TGTGCCAGCAGTTATCTATCAGGGGAGCGTGATGGCTACACCTTC. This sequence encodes CASSYLSGERDGYTF.

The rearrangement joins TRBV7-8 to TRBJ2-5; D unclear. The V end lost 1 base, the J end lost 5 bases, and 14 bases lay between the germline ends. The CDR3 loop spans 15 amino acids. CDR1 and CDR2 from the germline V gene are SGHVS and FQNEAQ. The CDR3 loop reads CASSLESSISETQYF. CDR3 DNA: TGTGCCAGCAGCTTAGAGTCTTCGATTTCTGAGACCCAGTACTTC.

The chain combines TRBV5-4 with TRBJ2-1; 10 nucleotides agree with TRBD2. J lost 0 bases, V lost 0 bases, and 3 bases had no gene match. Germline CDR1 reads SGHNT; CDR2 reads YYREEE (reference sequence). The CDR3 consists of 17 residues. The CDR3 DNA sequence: TGTGCCAGCAGCTTGGGAGGGACTAGCGCCTCCTACAATGAGCAGTTCTTC. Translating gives CASSLGGTSASYNEQFF.

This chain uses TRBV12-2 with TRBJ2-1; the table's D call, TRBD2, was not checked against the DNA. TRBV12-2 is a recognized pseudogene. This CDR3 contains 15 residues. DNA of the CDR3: TGTGCAAGTCGCTTAGAGACTAGCGGCTACAATGAGCAGTTCTTC. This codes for CASRLETSGYNEQFF.

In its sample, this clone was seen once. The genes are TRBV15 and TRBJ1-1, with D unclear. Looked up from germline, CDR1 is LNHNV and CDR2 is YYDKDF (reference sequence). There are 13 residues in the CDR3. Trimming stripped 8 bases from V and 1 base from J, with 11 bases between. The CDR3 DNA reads TGTGCCACCGCGAGCACCGGGAACACTGAAGCTTTCTTT. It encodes CATASTGNTEAFF.

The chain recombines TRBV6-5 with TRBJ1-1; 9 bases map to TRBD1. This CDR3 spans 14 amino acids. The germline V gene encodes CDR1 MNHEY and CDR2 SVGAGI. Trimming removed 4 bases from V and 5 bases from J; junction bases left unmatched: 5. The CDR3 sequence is CASSSNRGRTEAFF. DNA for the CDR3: TGTGCCAGCAGTTCTAACAGGGGGCGGACTGAAGCTTTCTTT.

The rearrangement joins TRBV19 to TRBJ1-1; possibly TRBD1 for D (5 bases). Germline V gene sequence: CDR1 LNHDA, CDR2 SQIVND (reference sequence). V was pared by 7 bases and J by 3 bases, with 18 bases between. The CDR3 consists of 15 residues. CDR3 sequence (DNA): TGTGCCAGTATGGGGGTGCAGGGCGGAGACACTGAAGCTTTCTTT. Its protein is CASMGVQGGDTEAFF.

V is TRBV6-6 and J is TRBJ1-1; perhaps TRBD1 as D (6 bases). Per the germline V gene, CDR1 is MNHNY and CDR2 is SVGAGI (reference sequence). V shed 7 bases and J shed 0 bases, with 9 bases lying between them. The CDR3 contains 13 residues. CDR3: CASKGGLNTEAFF. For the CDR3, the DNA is TGTGCCAGCAAGGGGGGGCTGAACACTGAAGCTTTCTTT.

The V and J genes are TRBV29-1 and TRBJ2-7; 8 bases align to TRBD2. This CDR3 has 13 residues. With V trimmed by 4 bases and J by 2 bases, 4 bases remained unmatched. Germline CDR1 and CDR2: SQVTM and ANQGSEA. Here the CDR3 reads CSVGLARAYEQYF. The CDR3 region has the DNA TGCAGCGTTGGACTAGCGCGTGCCTACGAGCAGTACTTC.

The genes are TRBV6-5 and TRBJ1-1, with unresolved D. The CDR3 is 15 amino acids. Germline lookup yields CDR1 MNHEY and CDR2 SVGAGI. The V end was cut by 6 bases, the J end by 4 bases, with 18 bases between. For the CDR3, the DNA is TGTGCCAGCAGACCTTTTAGGACGGTGGGCACTGAAGCTTTCTTT. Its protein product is CASRPFRTVGTEAFF.

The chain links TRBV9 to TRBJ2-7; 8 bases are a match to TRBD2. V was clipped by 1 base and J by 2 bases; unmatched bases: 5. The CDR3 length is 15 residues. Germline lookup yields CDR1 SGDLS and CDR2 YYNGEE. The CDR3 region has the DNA TGTGCCAGCAGCGTAACTAGCGGATACCCCTACGAGCAGTACTTC. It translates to CASSVTSGYPYEQYF.

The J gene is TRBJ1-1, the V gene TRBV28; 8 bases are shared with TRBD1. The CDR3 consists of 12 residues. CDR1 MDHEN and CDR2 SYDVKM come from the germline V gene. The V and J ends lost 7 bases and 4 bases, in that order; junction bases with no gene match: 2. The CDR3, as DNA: TGTGCCAGCAAGACAGGGGTCACTGAAGCTTTCTTT. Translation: CASKTGVTEAFF.

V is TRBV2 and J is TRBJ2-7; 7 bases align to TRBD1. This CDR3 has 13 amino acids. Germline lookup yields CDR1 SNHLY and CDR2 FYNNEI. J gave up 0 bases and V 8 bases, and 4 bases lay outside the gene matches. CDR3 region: CASLTGTSYEQYF. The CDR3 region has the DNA TGTGCCAGCCTGACAGGGACCTCCTACGAGCAGTACTTC.

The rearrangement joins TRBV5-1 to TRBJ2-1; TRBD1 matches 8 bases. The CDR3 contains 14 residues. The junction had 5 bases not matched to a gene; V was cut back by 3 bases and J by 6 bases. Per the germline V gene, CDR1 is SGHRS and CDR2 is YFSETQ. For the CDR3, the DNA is TGCGCCAGCAGCTCAGGGACAGGCCCCAATGAGCAGTTCTTC. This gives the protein CASSSGTGPNEQFF. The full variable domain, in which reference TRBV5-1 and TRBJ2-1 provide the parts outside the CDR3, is KAGVTQTPRYLIKTRGQQVTLSCSPISGHRSVSWYQQTPGQGLQFLFEYFSETQRNKGNFPGRFSGRQFSNSRSEMNVSTLELGDSALYLCASSSGTGPNEQFFGPGTRLTVL.

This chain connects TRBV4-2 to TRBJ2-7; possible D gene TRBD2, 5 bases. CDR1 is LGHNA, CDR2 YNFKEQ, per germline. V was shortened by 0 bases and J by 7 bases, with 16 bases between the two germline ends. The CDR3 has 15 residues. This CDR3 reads CASSQDWRLEREQYF. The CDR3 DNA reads TGTGCCAGCAGCCAAGATTGGCGGTTAGAGCGGGAGCAGTACTTC.

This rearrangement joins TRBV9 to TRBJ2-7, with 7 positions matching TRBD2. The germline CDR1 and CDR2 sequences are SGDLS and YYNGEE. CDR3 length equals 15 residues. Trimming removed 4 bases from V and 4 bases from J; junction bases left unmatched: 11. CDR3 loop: CASSPSASGYYEQYF. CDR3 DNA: TGTGCCAGCAGCCCAAGCGCTAGCGGATATTACGAGCAGTACTTC.